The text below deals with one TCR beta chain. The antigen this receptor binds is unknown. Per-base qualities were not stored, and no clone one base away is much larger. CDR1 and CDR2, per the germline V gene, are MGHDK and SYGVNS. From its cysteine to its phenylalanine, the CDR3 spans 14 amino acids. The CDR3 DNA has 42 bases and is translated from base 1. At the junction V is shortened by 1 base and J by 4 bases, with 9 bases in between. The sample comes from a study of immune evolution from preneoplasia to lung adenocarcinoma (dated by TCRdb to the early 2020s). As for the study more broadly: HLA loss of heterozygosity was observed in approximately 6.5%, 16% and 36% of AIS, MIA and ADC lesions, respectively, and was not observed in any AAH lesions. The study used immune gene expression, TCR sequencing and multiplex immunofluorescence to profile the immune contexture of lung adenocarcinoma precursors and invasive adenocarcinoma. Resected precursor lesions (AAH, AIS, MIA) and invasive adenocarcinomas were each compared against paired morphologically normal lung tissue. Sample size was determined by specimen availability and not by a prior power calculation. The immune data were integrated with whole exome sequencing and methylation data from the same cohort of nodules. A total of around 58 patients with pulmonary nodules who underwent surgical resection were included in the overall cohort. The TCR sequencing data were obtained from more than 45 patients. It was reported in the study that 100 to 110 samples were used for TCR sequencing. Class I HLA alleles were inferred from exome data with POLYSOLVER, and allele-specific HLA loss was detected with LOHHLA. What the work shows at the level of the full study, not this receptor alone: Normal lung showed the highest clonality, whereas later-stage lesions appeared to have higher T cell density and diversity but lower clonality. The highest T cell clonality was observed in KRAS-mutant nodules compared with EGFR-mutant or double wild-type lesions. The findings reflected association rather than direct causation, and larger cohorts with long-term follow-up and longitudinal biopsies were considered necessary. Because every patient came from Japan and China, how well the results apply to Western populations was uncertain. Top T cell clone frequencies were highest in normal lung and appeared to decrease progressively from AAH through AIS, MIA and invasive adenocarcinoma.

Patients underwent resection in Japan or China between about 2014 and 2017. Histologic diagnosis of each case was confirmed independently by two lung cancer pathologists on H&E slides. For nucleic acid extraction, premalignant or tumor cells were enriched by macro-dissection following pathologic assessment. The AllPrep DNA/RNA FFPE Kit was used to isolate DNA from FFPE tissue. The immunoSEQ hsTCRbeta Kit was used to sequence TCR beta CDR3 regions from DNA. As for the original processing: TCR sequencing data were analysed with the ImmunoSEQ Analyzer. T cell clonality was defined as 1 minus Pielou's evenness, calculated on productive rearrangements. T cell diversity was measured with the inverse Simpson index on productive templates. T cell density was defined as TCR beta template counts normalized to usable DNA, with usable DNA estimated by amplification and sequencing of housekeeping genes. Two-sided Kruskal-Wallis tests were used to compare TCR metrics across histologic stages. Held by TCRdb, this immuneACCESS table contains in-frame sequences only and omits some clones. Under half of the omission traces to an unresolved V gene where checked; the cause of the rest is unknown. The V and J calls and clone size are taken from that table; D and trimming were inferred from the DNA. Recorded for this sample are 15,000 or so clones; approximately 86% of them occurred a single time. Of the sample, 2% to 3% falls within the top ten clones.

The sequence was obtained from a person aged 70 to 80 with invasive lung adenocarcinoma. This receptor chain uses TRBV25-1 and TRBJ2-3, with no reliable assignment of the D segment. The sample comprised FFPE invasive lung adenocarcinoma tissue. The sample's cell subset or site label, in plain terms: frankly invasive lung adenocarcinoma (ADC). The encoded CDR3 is CASSESRVADTQYF. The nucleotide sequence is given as TGTGCCAGCAGTGAATCAAGGGTAGCAGATACGCAGTATTTT.